The T cell receptor (beta chain) under discussion was sequenced for a study of blood T cell repertoires in COVID-19. Study-level information: Samples representing acute and convalescent COVID-19 were sourced from the United States, Italy and Spain. PBMCs, B-cell-depleted T cells, or T cells were the source of the cDNA or gDNA that made up the material.

Original processing methods: Reference gene primers were amplified, and this amplification served to estimate nucleated cell counts. Sequenced by immunoSEQ multiplex PCR; TCRdb stores in-frame clones only, minus some. V, J and clone size are taken as reported in that table, and D and trimming were inferred from the DNA itself. The table lists about 200,000 clones, about 78% of them singletons, with around 5.8% in the top ten. This CDR3 comprises 14 residues. The germline V gene has CDR1 KGHSH and CDR2 LQKENI. J lost 5 bases, V lost 6 bases, and 7 bases had no gene match. The sequence was obtained from a woman aged 65 to 85 with acute or convalescent COVID-19. J is TRBJ2-1 and V is TRBV18; 7 bases agree with TRBD2. Sequencing was done on a sample of peripheral blood. CDR3 amino acids: CASSPGTTNNEQFF. The CDR3 DNA follows: TGTGCCAGCTCGCCCGGGACTACGAACAATGAGCAGTTCTTC.